These 2 T cell receptor beta chains originate from one sample sequenced in a study of patients and donors after allogeneic stem cell transplantation. MiXCR, run by TCRdb on the RT-PCR reads, gives a single entry per CDR3 protein. This table holds approximately 250,000 distinct CDR3 sequences, over 12% found once. The sample consisted of blood, either unsorted or a sorted T cell fraction (not recorded which). All receptors come from a human donor who was either an allogeneic HSCT recipient or a stem cell or donor lymphocyte infusion donor (not recorded which). It is not recorded whose cells these are; they may come from a transplant donor.

This clonotype turned up a few times. The V call is TRBV5-1, the J call TRBJ1-5; 9 bases line up with TRBD1. The CDR3 has 13 residues. J lost 6 bases, V lost 4 bases, and 2 bases had no gene match. Germline-derived CDR1 and CDR2 are SGHRS and YFSETQ. CDR3 coding DNA: TGCGCCAGCAGCGTGGGACAGGGTCAGCCCCAGCATTTT. Translated, it gives CASSVGQGQPQHF.

V is TRBV11-3 and J is TRBJ2-2, with D uncertain. Germline CDR1 and CDR2: SGHNT and YENEEA. Trimming took 5 bases from V and 6 from J, leaving 10 bases between them. CDR3 size: 13 residues. The DNA of the CDR3 is TGTGCCAGCAGCACCGGCCCCTCCGGGGAGCTGTTTTTT. This gives the protein CASSTGPSGELFF.